The present TCR beta chain was sequenced within a study of brain metastases from non-small cell lung cancer. With regard to this clone: Its specificity is unknown.

Per germline, CDR1 SGHTA and CDR2 FQGNSA. V lost 2 bases to trimming and J lost 2 bases, with 9 bases between them. The CDR3 has 14 residues. Overall study results and limits: T-cell infiltration was lower in brain metastases than primaries (P < 0.001). TCR repertoires overlapped largely between brain metastases and matched primaries. In around 66% of brain metastases, T-cell clones were expanded compared with matched primary tumors.

Measured with immunoSEQ multiplex PCR; TCRdb has only the in-frame clones, and not every one. The sample lists 14,000 to 15,000 clones, under 85% occurring once. The chain links TRBV7-2 to TRBJ1-1, with no clear D. This receptor was taken from a donor over 35 with non-small cell lung cancer. The specimen sequenced was primary lung tumor tissue. The CDR3 nucleotides are TGTGCCAGCAGCTTACCCTTAGTTAACACTGAAGCTTTCTTT. It encodes CASSLPLVNTEAFF.